This entry is about one T cell receptor delta chain. These data originate in a study of gamma-delta T cells after stem cell transplantation. This CDR3 has 15 amino acids. Per germline, CDR1 TSWWSYY and CDR2 QGS. V was pared by 4 bases and J by 0 bases, with 12 bases between. TCRdb fed the RT-PCR reads into CATT to redo clone calling. The sample lists around 2,500 delta-chain clones; approximately 22% were seen once. This sequence originates from a human donor. It is not recorded whose cells these are; they may come from a transplant donor. Sequencing used gamma-delta T cells. The chain joins TRDV1 to TRDJ1; D possibly corresponds to TRDD2 (5 bases). In DNA form, the CDR3 reads TGTGCTCTTGGGGTTCCTCGGCTGTACACCGATAAACTCATCTTT. Translation gives CALGVPRLYTDKLIF.